Sequencing of this T cell receptor (beta chain) was carried out in a study of CD8 T cell repertoires and HIV-1 epitope variants. As for the study in general: Controls were a CMV, EBV and flu pool, Ebola AY9, and no peptide. Epitopes were three Gag families plus Nef HW9 and YT9.

The CDR3 totals 12 residues. The germline V gene has CDR1 KGHSH and CDR2 LQKENI. Trimming shortened V by 4 bases and J by 5 bases, and 7 bases separated the two germline ends. As to this clone: Its specificity is not known.

Sequencing of TCR beta CDR3 used immunoSEQ survey depth. The table came from immunoSEQ multiplex PCR; TCRdb's copy has only in-frame clones and leaves some out. The sample has some 6,500 clones; approximately 73% are singletons. The sample comprised cultured CD8+ T cells derived from PBMCs. This TCR came from a male donor with HIV. V is TRBV18 and J is TRBJ2-3; D gene ambiguous. CDR3 in DNA: TGTGCCAGCTCACATAAGGAAGATACGCAGTATTTT. Its translation is CASSHKEDTQYF.